Following are 2 T cell receptor beta chains from one sample sequenced in a study of blood T cell repertoires in COVID-19. The method was immunoSEQ multiplex PCR; TCRdb's version includes in-frame clones alone and lacks a portion of them. Of approximately 250,000 clones in the sample, 65% to 90% were seen once. Sequencing input: peripheral blood. These TCRs come from a man between 35 and 55 years old who had recovered from COVID-19.

The sample holds one count of this clone. This chain joins TRBV6-2 or TRBV6-3 and TRBJ1-5; TRBD1 is a possible D gene (5 bases). The length of the CDR3 is 17 residues. Germline lookup yields CDR1 MNHEY and CDR2 SVGEGT. Trimming removed 6 bases from V and 0 bases from J, with 18 bases in between. CDR3: CASSPRGGGTSNQPQHF. The CDR3 nucleotides are TGTGCCAGCAGCCCACGGGGGGGAGGTACTAGCAATCAGCCCCAGCATTTT.

The CDR3 nucleotides are TGTGCCAGCAACAGGGACAGGGACCGCTACGAGCAGTACTTC. Protein product: CASNRDRDRYEQYF. The chain has TRBV6-5 and TRBJ2-7, with 9 bases aligning to TRBD1. This CDR3 comprises 14 residues. Per germline, CDR1 MNHEY and CDR2 SVGAGI. The V and J ends lost 7 bases and 3 bases, in that order; junction bases with no gene match: 7.